Sequencing of this T cell receptor beta chain was carried out in a study of blood T cell repertoires in COVID-19. CDR1 and CDR2 (germline): MGHRA, YSYEKL. The germline V and J ends were trimmed by 0 bases and 2 bases, with 14 bases remaining between them. This CDR3 has 16 residues. Clones were read by immunoSEQ multiplex PCR, and TCRdb kept only the in-frame ones, dropping some. The table records roughly 67,000 clones, over 60% of them present only once. The sequenced sample was peripheral blood. The V call is TRBV4-1, the J call TRBJ2-7; maybe TRBD2 (6 bases). The TCR comes from a woman in her forties or fifties with active or convalescent COVID-19. The CDR3 sequence: CASSQEAGSTPYEQYF. The CDR3 DNA sequence: TGCGCCAGCAGCCAAGAGGCGGGATCAACCCCCTACGAGCAGTACTTC.